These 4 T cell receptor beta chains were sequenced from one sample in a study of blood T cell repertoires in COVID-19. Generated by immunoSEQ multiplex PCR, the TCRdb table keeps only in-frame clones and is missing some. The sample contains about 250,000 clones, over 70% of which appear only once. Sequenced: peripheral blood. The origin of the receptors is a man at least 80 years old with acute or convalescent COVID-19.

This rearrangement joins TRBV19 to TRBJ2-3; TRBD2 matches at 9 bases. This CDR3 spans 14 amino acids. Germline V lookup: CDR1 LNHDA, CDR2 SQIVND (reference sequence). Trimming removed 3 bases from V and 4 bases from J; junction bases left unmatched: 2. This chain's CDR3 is CASSMAGGPDTQYF. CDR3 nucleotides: TGTGCCAGTAGTATGGCGGGAGGGCCAGATACGCAGTATTTT.

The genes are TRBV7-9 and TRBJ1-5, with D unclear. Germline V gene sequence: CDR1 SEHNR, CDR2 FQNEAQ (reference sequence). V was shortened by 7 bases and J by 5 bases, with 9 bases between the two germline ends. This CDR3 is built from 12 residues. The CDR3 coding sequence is TGTGCCAGCACCGCAGGCGATCAGCCCCAGCATTTT. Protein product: CASTAGDQPQHF.

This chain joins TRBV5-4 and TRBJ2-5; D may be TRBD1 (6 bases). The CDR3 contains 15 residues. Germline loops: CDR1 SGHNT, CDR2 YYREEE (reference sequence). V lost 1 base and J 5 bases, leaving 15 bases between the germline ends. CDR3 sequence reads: CASSLTAGEWETQYF. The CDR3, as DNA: TGTGCCAGCAGCTTGACGGCAGGGGAGTGGGAGACCCAGTACTTC.

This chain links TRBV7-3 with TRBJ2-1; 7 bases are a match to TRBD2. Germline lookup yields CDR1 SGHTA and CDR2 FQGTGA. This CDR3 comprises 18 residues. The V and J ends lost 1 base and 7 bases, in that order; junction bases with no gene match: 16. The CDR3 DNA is TGTGCCAGCAGCTTAAGAGGGCTTGGCGGGAGTTTTGTGAATGAGCAGTTCTTC. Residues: CASSLRGLGGSFVNEQFF.